Below, 16 T cell receptor beta chains from the same sample are listed, as sequenced in a study of PD-1 blockade in classical Hodgkin lymphoma. Assay used: immunoSEQ multiplex PCR; TCRdb lists only in-frame clones, some missing. The sample has fewer than 90,000 clones; under 90% are singletons. All the patients suffered relapse after autologous stem cell transplantation, and brentuximab vedotin exposure differed. Material: peripheral blood mononuclear cells (PBMCs), obtained at baseline. The origin of the receptors is a human donor with classical Hodgkin lymphoma.

The chain is built from TRBV10-1 and TRBJ2-3, with 8 bases aligning to TRBD2. Germline CDR1 is WNHNN and CDR2 is SYGVQD (reference sequence). Unmatched junction bases numbered 5, after V lost 2 bases and J lost 4 bases. The CDR3 is 15 amino acids. The CDR3 loop is CASSERAGGPDTQYF. CDR3 nucleotides: TGCGCCAGCAGTGAGAGGGCGGGAGGCCCAGATACGCAGTATTTT.

This chain joins TRBV6-6 and TRBJ1-1; TRBD1 matches at 8 bases. Germline CDR1 is MNHNY and CDR2 is SVGAGI (reference sequence). CDR3 length equals 16 residues. V lost 0 bases, J lost 3 bases, and 6 bases stayed unmatched. CDR3 sequence (DNA): TGTGCCAGCAGTTACTCGAGTTTACAGGGGGACACTGAAGCTTTCTTT. Translation gives CASSYSSLQGDTEAFF.

CDR3 sequence reads: CASRKDRATNEKLFF. The CDR3 DNA follows: TGTGCCAGCAGAAAGGACAGGGCAACTAATGAAAAACTGTTTTTT. The V and J genes are TRBV7-2 and TRBJ1-4, with 8 bases identical to TRBD1. From germline, CDR1 is SGHTA and CDR2 FQGNSA. V trimming: 6 bases; J trimming: 0 bases; junction bases outside the gene matches: 3. The CDR3 extends over 15 amino acids.

The rearrangement uses TRBV7-9 and TRBJ2-1; 9 bases match TRBD1. J was trimmed by 15 bases and V by 8 bases; bases with no gene match: 14. The germline V gene has CDR1 SEHNR and CDR2 FQNEAQ (reference sequence). CDR3 length: 13 residues. The DNA of the CDR3 is TGTGCCAGCGGCCACCGGGACAGGGTAGTCCGGTTCTTC. It is translated as CASGHRDRVVRFF.

This clone was detected only a few times. This chain links TRBV6-5 with TRBJ1-2; 9 bases fit TRBD1. V lost 8 bases, J lost 5 bases, and 6 bases stayed unmatched. The CDR3 loop spans 13 amino acids. Germline V gene data show CDR1 as MNHEY and CDR2 as SVGAGI. The DNA for the CDR3 is TGTGCCAGCGGCCTACAGGGGGCTTATGGCTACACCTTC. As protein: CASGLQGAYGYTF.

J is TRBJ2-4 and V is TRBV4-1; 10 positions match TRBD2. Germline lookup yields CDR1 MGHRA and CDR2 YSYEKL. The CDR3 covers 17 residues. V shed 2 bases and J 7 bases; nucleotides not matched to a gene: 11. This CDR3 reads CASSQPQREGRLNIQYF. The CDR3 nucleotides read TGCGCCAGCAGCCAACCGCAGCGGGAGGGCCGTTTGAACATTCAGTACTTC.

This chain connects TRBV13 to TRBJ2-7, with D perhaps assigned TRBD1 or TRBD2 (5 bases each). Germline loops: CDR1 PRHDT, CDR2 FYEKMQ (reference sequence). This CDR3 has 15 residues. Trimming took off 4 bases at V and 5 bases at J, with 18 bases between the two ends. This chain's CDR3 is CASSSRDGASHEQYF. The CDR3 DNA sequence: TGTGCCAGCAGCTCCCGGGACGGAGCGTCCCACGAGCAGTACTTC.

The chain carries TRBV5-5 and TRBJ2-2; 10 bases are shared with TRBD2. Germline V gene lookup returns CDR1 SGHKS and CDR2 YYEKEE (reference sequence). The V segment lost 2 bases and the J segment 2 bases; nucleotides outside the gene matches: 12. The CDR3 covers 19 residues. CDR3 DNA sequence: TGTGCCAGCAGCTTCCCAGCGGGAGGGTATGACGGAAACACCGGGGAGCTGTTTTTT. Amino acid sequence: CASSFPAGGYDGNTGELFF. Combining the CDR3 with reference TRBV5-5 and TRBJ2-2 gives the whole variable domain DAGVTQSPTHLIKTRGQQVTLRCSPISGHKSVSWYQQVLGQGPQFIFQYYEKEERGRGNFPDRFSARQFPNYSSELNVNALLLGDSALYLCASSFPAGGYDGNTGELFFGEGSRLTVL.

The chain links TRBV6-5 to TRBJ1-1; the D is unclear. Per germline, CDR1 MNHEY and CDR2 SVGAGI. The CDR3 runs to 13 residues. Trimming took 6 bases from V and 11 from J, leaving 19 bases between them. CDR3 in amino acids: CASRPRRESQAFF. DNA for the CDR3: TGTGCCAGCAGGCCACGGAGGGAGTCACAGGCTTTCTTT.

The chain recombines TRBV4-1 with TRBJ1-1; maybe TRBD1 (6 bases). Germline V gene sequence: CDR1 MGHRA, CDR2 YSYEKL. The CDR3 contains 14 residues. Trimming shortened V by 1 base and J by 4 bases, and 10 bases separated the two germline ends. The CDR3 protein is CASSQGTVGTEAFF. As DNA, the CDR3 is TGCGCCAGCAGCCAAGGGACAGTGGGCACTGAAGCTTTCTTT.

The DNA of the CDR3 is TGTGCCAGCTCCACCGACAATCATGGGGCCAACGTCCTGACTTTC. Encoded protein: CASSTDNHGANVLTF. The chain uses TRBV18 and TRBJ2-6, with D unresolved. Germline values: CDR1 KGHSH, CDR2 LQKENI. The CDR3 sequence is 15 residues long. V shed 6 bases and J shed 3 bases, with 12 bases lying between them.

This clone appeared a few times. The rearrangement uses TRBV2 and TRBJ2-7; 7 nucleotides match TRBD2. The CDR3 has 14 amino acids. The V gene end was trimmed by 6 bases and the J gene end by 0 bases; junction bases not matched to a gene: 5. Germline V gene sequence: CDR1 SNHLY, CDR2 FYNNEI. The CDR3 coding sequence is TGTGCCAGCAGACCGACTAGCAACTCCTACGAGCAGTACTTC. This encodes CASRPTSNSYEQYF.

J is TRBJ2-7 and V is TRBV5-1, with 11 bases matching TRBD2. The CDR3 runs to 16 residues. Trimming removed 0 bases from V and 2 bases from J; junction bases left unmatched: 4. The germline gives CDR1 SGHRS, CDR2 YFSETQ. The CDR3 is CASSLGLAGGTYEQYF. The CDR3 nucleotides read TGCGCCAGCAGCTTGGGCCTAGCGGGAGGAACCTACGAGCAGTACTTC. Supplemented by reference TRBV5-1 and TRBJ2-7, the full variable domain reads KAGVTQTPRYLIKTRGQQVTLSCSPISGHRSVSWYQQTPGQGLQFLFEYFSETQRNKGNFPGRFSGRQFSNSRSEMNVSTLELGDSALYLCASSLGLAGGTYEQYFGPGTRLTVT.

V gene TRBV4-1 combines with J gene TRBJ1-4; 7 nucleotides line up with TRBD1. Per the germline V gene, CDR1 is MGHRA and CDR2 is YSYEKL. The CDR3 consists of 17 residues. V shed 4 bases, J shed 4 bases, and the junction held 12 bases outside the gene matches. The DNA for the CDR3 is TGCGCCAGCAGCCCTTGGAGTTTGGGACAGTTTAATGAAAAACTGTTTTTT. Its translation is CASSPWSLGQFNEKLFF.

The chain carries TRBV19 and TRBJ2-5; 7 positions agree with TRBD2. In germline, CDR1 is LNHDA, CDR2 SQIVND (reference sequence). V lost 2 bases, J lost 3 bases, and 3 bases stayed unmatched. The CDR3 loop spans 14 amino acids. The CDR3 sequence is CASSIRLAEETQYF. CDR3 DNA: TGTGCCAGTAGTATACGTCTAGCGGAAGAGACCCAGTACTTC.

This clone was found many times. The chain joins TRBV27 to TRBJ2-1; 7 bases fit TRBD2. Trimming cost V 6 bases and J 4 bases; bases outside gene matches: 9. Looked up from germline, CDR1 is MNHEY and CDR2 is SMNVEV (reference sequence). The length of the CDR3 is 15 residues. CDR3 loop: CASSPLAEVYNEQFF. The CDR3 nucleotides are TGTGCCAGCAGCCCCCTAGCGGAAGTATACAATGAGCAGTTCTTC.